The sequence of this T cell receptor (beta chain) was determined in a study of blood T cell repertoires in COVID-19. At the level of the study: Sites in the United States, Italy and Spain provided acute and convalescent COVID-19 samples. Sources were T cells, B-cell-depleted T cells, or PBMCs; the material itself was cDNA or gDNA.

There are 14 residues in the CDR3. Unmatched junction bases numbered 6, after V lost 5 bases and J lost 4 bases. Germline V lookup: CDR1 SNHLY, CDR2 FYNNEI. Original processing notes: Cell counts per sample came from amplifying reference gene primers. Assay used: immunoSEQ multiplex PCR; TCRdb lists only in-frame clones, some missing. V and J calls and clone size come straight from that table; D and trimming were deduced from the DNA. This sample yields around 200,000 clones, of which under 90% are seen a single time; roughly 18% belongs to the top ten. The specimen was peripheral blood. The receptor comes from a woman older than 75 with active or convalescent COVID-19. J is TRBJ2-5 and V is TRBV2; 8 bases are a match to TRBD1. The CDR3 reads CASSPGTGGETQYF. The CDR3 DNA follows: TGTGCCAGCAGTCCCGGGACAGGAGGAGAGACCCAGTACTTC.